This TCR beta chain was captured by sequencing in a study of identical twins. All donors were healthy, and all were Caucasian. A universal primer binding site was introduced by template switching. The final cDNA contained unique molecular identifiers. TCRdb recomputed calls from the 5' RACE reads with MiXCR, one row per CDR3 protein. The table includes over 200,000 distinct CDR3 sequences, roughly a tenth detected once. Germline V lookup: CDR1 MNHEY, CDR2 SVGEGT. V trimming: 6 bases; J trimming: 6 bases; junction bases outside the gene matches: 4. This CDR3 is built from 12 residues. Overall study findings and caveats: The study reached conclusions through statistical analysis that was cross-sectional, not following the same donors. In monozygotic twins, models underestimated the sharing of out-of-frame TCR alpha.

Comments on this clonotype: What it binds is unknown.

The TCR was taken from a woman aged 18-35 years in good health. The sequencing sample was made of memory (CD45RO+) T cells sorted from blood. The V and J genes are TRBV6-2 or TRBV6-3 and TRBJ2-7, with 8 bases lining up with TRBD1. The DNA of the CDR3 is TGTGCCAGCAGGGGACAGGCGGGCGAGCAGTACTTC. The encoded protein is CASRGQAGEQYF.